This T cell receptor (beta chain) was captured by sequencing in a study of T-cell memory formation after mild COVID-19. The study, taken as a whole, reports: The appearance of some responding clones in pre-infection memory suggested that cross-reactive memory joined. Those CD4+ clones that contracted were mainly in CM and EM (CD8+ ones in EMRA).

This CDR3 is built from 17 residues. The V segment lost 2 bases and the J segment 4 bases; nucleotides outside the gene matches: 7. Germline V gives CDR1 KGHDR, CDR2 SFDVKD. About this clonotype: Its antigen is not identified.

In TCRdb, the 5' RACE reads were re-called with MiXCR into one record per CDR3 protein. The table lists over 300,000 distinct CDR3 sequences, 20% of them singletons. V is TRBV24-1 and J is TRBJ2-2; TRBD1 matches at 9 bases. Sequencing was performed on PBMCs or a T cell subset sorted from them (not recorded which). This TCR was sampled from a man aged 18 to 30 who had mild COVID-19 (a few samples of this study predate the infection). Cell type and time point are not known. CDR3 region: CATSDSGGTGITGELFF. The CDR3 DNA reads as TGTGCCACCAGTGATTCCGGGGGGACAGGGATCACCGGGGAGCTGTTTTTT.